These T cell receptor beta chains were read from a single sample in a study of CD8+ T cells in alopecia areata. The method was immunoSEQ multiplex PCR; TCRdb's version includes in-frame clones alone and lacks a portion of them. Altogether about 270,000 clones are present, around 64% being singletons, with the ten largest covering 0.9% to 0.95%. The sequenced sample was CD4+ T cells sorted from blood, obtained at week 52, from a patient treated with tofacitinib. These receptors were obtained from a human donor with alopecia areata. Each CDR3 is given with its conserved first and last residue. The order of the fields is J gene, V gene, clone size, D gene, CDR3 protein, CDR3 DNA. A D gene is named only where the DNA matches it firmly. Size is omitted from some rows. Given values are once, few, many or a class for expanded clones.

>TRBJ2-5|TRBV30|-|-
CAYHIRAVETQYF
TGTGCCTACCACATAAGGGCTGTGGAGACCCAGTACTTC
>TRBJ2-2|TRBV4-2|-|TRBD2
CASSQEGTSGGELFF
TGTGCCAGCAGCCAAGAAGGCACTAGCGGGGGGGAGCTGTTTTTT
>TRBJ2-5|TRBV18|few|-
CASSPVDSQETQYF
TGTGCCAGCTCGCCCGTTGACAGCCAAGAGACCCAGTACTTC
>TRBJ1-6|TRBV6-5|once|-
CASSYSRGRGSPLHF
TGTGCCAGCAGTTACTCTCGGGGGCGAGGTTCACCCCTCCACTTT
>TRBJ1-2|TRBV5-4|-|-
CASSSPEGGYGYTF
TGTGCCAGCAGCTCCCCGGAGGGGGGGTATGGCTACACCTTC
>TRBJ2-2|TRBV27|-|TRBD1
CASSLSSRGTGELFF
TGTGCCAGCAGTTTATCGTCCAGGGGGACCGGGGAGCTGTTTTTT
>TRBJ2-1|TRBV2|-|-
CASSSTLGNEQFF
TGTGCCAGCAGTAGCACATTAGGCAATGAGCAGTTCTTC
>TRBJ1-5|TRBV30|-|TRBD1
CAWSPGQGGYQPQHF
TGTGCCTGGAGTCCGGGACAGGGGGGGTATCAGCCCCAGCATTTT
>TRBJ1-1|TRBV7-9|-|-
CASSLVGQAFF
TGTGCCAGCAGCTTAGTGGGGCAAGCTTTCTTT
>TRBJ1-1|TRBV7-9|few|-
CAGSEAFF
TGTGCCGGAAGTGAAGCTTTCTTT
>TRBJ2-7|TRBV11-2|once|-
CASSLDRGSYEQYF
TGTGCCAGCAGCTTAGATCGGGGCAGCTACGAGCAGTACTTC
>TRBJ2-4|TRBV9|-|TRBD2
CASSPTLAGGKKNIQYF
TGTGCCAGCAGCCCTACGCTAGCGGGGGGGAAGAAAAACATTCAGTACTTC
>TRBJ2-7|TRBV1|-|-
CTSSHYKSNVGEQYF
TGCACCAGCAGCCACTATAAGAGCAACGTTGGGGAGCAGTACTTC
>TRBJ2-3|TRBV9|-|-
CASSARDLFTDTQYF
TGTGCCAGCAGCGCCCGGGACCTATTCACAGATACGCAGTATTTT
>TRBJ1-1|TRBV5-1|-|-
CASSGGKSGTEAFF
TGCGCCAGCAGCGGAGGAAAATCGGGCACTGAAGCTTTCTTT
>TRBJ2-3|TRBV5-1|-|-
CASSLGTTTDTQYF
TGCGCCAGCAGCTTGGGGACTACCACAGATACGCAGTATTTT
>TRBJ1-2|TRBV9|-|TRBD1
CASSFRDRGGYGYTF
TGTGCCAGCAGCTTCCGGGACAGGGGTGGCTATGGCTACACCTTC
>TRBJ2-1|TRBV30|-|TRBD2
CAWSVYRTREGEQFF
TGTGCCTGGAGTGTTTATCGGACTAGAGAAGGCGAGCAGTTCTTC
>TRBJ2-2|TRBV5-1|-|-
CASSFSGITPGELFF
TGCGCCAGCAGCTTTTCCGGGATAACCCCCGGGGAGCTGTTTTTT
>TRBJ1-1|TRBV30|-|-
CAWRGMRWYTEAFF
TGTGCCTGGAGAGGGATGCGATGGTACACTGAAGCTTTCTTT
>TRBJ2-1|TRBV30|-|-
CAWQPRGSSYNEQFF
TGTGCCTGGCAACCAAGGGGTAGCTCCTACAATGAGCAGTTCTTC
>TRBJ2-1|TRBV14|-|TRBD2
CASSHRQVAGDYNEQFF
TGTGCCAGCAGCCACCGTCAAGTAGCGGGGGACTACAATGAGCAGTTCTTC
>TRBJ2-1|TRBV5-1|-|TRBD2
CASSSSGTSGVSYNEQFF
TGCGCCAGCAGCTCCTCCGGGACTAGCGGGGTTTCCTACAATGAGCAGTTCTTC
>TRBJ1-2|TRBV15|-|-
CATSRDGNYGYTF
TGTGCCACCAGCAGAGATGGTAACTATGGCTACACCTTC
>TRBJ1-3|TRBV6-6|few|-
CASKQGASGNTIYF
TGTGCCAGCAAACAGGGAGCCTCTGGAAACACCATATATTTT
>TRBJ1-1|TRBV9|-|-
CASSVAMGDTEAFF
TGTGCCAGCAGCGTAGCAATGGGAGACACTGAAGCTTTCTTT
>TRBJ2-4|TRBV2|once|-
CASSDSRASAGIQYF
TGTGCCAGCAGTGACTCGAGAGCGTCGGCCGGCATTCAGTACTTC
>TRBJ1-2|TRBV30|-|-
CAWSTRDYGYTF
TGTGCCTGGAGTACCCGGGACTATGGCTACACCTTC
>TRBJ2-6|TRBV19|-|-
CASSILGGLTVSGANVLTF
TGTGCCAGTAGTATTCTCGGGGGCTTGACCGTGTCTGGGGCCAACGTCCTGACTTTC
>TRBJ1-1|TRBV7-9|once|-
CASISSMNTEAFF
TGTGCCAGCATTAGCAGCATGAACACTGAAGCTTTCTTT
>TRBJ2-5|TRBV7-2|many|-
CASSPTVEETQYF
TGTGCCAGCAGCCCGACGGTCGAAGAGACCCAGTACTTC
>TRBJ1-5|TRBV10-3|-|-
CAISLAPNSNQPQHF
TGTGCCATCAGTTTGGCTCCTAATAGCAATCAGCCCCAGCATTTT
>TRBJ2-5|TRBV4-2|-|-
CASSQNKIEETQYF
TGTGCCAGCAGCCAGAACAAAATAGAAGAGACCCAGTACTTC
>TRBJ1-2|TRBV30|-|-
CAWSPRGDYGYTF
TGTGCCTGGAGCCCTCGGGGAGATTATGGCTACACCTTC
>TRBJ2-1|TRBV29-1|few|TRBD2
CSAGRSAGEPEQFF
TGCAGCGCTGGCAGGAGCGCGGGGGAGCCTGAGCAGTTCTTC
>TRBJ2-2|TRBV27|-|-
CASSPVSGGELFF
TGTGCCAGCAGTCCCGTGAGCGGAGGGGAGCTGTTTTTT
>TRBJ2-1|TRBV10-3|few|TRBD2
CASRAGSSYNEQFF
TGTGCCAGCCGAGCGGGGAGCTCCTACAATGAGCAGTTCTTC
>TRBJ1-2|TRBV6-5|-|-
CASSPAGGQDYGYTF
TGTGCCAGCAGCCCTGCGGGGGGGCAAGACTATGGCTACACCTTC
>TRBJ1-5|TRBV19|-|-
CASTDGAFNQPQHF
TGTGCCAGTACCGATGGGGCGTTCAATCAGCCCCAGCATTTT